The T cell receptor beta chain described here comes from a study of vaccination and CD4 T cells after COVID-19. Study-wide context: Each post-COVID sample was drawn after diagnosis, and the median interval was 101 days (range 35 to 161). Spike peptides, overlapping and drawn from SARS-CoV-2, HCoV-NL63, HCoV-OC43 and HCoV-229E, were used to stimulate cells. Cultures serving as controls received a peptide pool (CEFX or HIV-1 Nef) or no peptide.

Treatment indicated: roughly 11-day PBMC culture with coronavirus spike peptide pools or control peptides (ViraFEST assay). Scientists separated out CD4+ T cells through negative selection following 10 days in culture. In its sample, this clonotype was seen once. Antigen unknown. One end of the junction is discordant with germline, which a read error may explain. Germline CDR1 reads KGHSH; CDR2 reads LQKENI. CDR3 size: 15 residues. At the Johns Hopkins FTIC core, DNA taken from cultured CD4+ T cells was sequenced by way of the Oncomine TCR Beta short-read assay. TCRdb reprocessed the PCR reads via MiXCR and lists one record per CDR3 protein. The repertoire holds some 16,000 distinct CDR3 sequences, with about 53% as singletons.

The chain carries TRBV18 and TRBJ1-2; maybe TRBD1 (6 bases). Sequencing was performed on CD4+ T cells from blood, cultured in vitro. The source of this sequence is a human donor who had recovered from COVID-19. CDR3: CASSLQGLYNYGCTF. The CDR3 DNA sequence: TGTGCCAGCTCACTACAGGGACTGTATAACTATGGCTGCACCTTC.